The clone carrying this TCR beta chain was seen many times. This sample was included in a study of blood T cells in healthy people across ages. Germline loops: CDR1 SGDLS, CDR2 YYNGEE. CDR3 size: 14 residues. V lost 3 bases to trimming and J lost 2 bases; unmatched junction nucleotides: 4. With a J-beta primer mix and a sample-barcoded 5' primer, a second PCR ran about 7 to 12 cycles. Sequencing yielded, for each sample, at least 3 million paired-end reads carrying CDR3. TCRdb reprocessed the 5' RACE reads via MiXCR and lists one record per CDR3 protein. Here the sample spans 850,000 or so distinct CDR3 sequences, 29% being singletons.

Sequencing used blood. This chain connects TRBV9 to TRBJ2-7; TRBD1 aligns across 8 bases. This receptor was obtained from a woman older than 75 in good health. The DNA for the CDR3 is TGTGCCAGCAGCGGACAGGGGAACGCCTACGAGCAGTACTTC. This codes for CASSGQGNAYEQYF. Supplemented by reference TRBV9 and TRBJ2-7, the full variable domain reads DSGVTQTPKHLITATGQRVTLRCSPRSGDLSVYWYQQSLDQGLQFLIQYYNGEERAKGNILERFSAQQFPDLHSELNLSSLELGDSALYFCASSGQGNAYEQYFGPGTRLTVT.